The 9 T cell receptor beta chains in this list originate from one sample, sequenced in a study of OX40 agonist ivuxolimab in advanced cancers. The library was produced with the immunoSEQ multiplex PCR assay. The source is immuneACCESS, and TCRdb retained only in-frame sequences with V and J called. Part of the clones is not carried over; for the studies checked, unresolved V genes explain less than half of this, and the remainder is unexplained. This sample is represented by 25,000 to 30,000 clones; 85% of them were singletons. More than 25% of the sample is in the top ten clones. The sequenced sample was CD4+ or CD8+ T cells sorted from blood, obtained in a trial of the OX40 agonist ivuxolimab. The receptors originated from an adult with an advanced solid tumor such as melanoma, head and neck, liver or kidney cancer.

V is TRBV2 and J is TRBJ2-3; TRBD2 is a possible D gene (5 bases). Germline CDR1 reads SNHLY; CDR2 reads FYNNEI. The ends were cut back, 7 bases at V and 2 bases at J, with 16 bases in the middle. The CDR3 is made up of 15 amino acids. The DNA for the CDR3 is TGTGCCAGCAATCCTAGCCCTTCCTACACAGATACGCAGTATTTT. Protein sequence: CASNPSPSYTDTQYF.

The V gene is TRBV7-8, the J gene TRBJ2-2; D is ambiguous. V lost 2 bases and J 1 base, leaving 8 bases between the germline ends. The CDR3 totals 15 residues. CDR1 SGHVS and CDR2 FQNEAQ come from the germline V gene. The CDR3, as DNA: TGTGCCAGCAGCTTATGGGGATTGAACACCGGGGAGCTGTTTTTT. Amino acid sequence: CASSLWGLNTGELFF. Combining the CDR3 with reference TRBV7-8 and TRBJ2-2 gives the whole variable domain GAGVSQSPRYKVAKRGQDVALRCDPISGHVSLFWYQQALGQGPEFLTYFQNEAQLDKSGLPSDRFFAERPEGSVSTLKIQRTQQEDSAVYLCASSLWGLNTGELFFGEGSRLTVL.

This chain links TRBV7-8 with TRBJ2-7, with 9 positions matching TRBD1. The CDR3 has 15 residues. The trim removed 3 bases at V and 2 bases at J, leaving 5 bases unmatched. Germline assignment: CDR1 SGHVS and CDR2 FQNEAQ. The CDR3 loop reads CASSLGQGYPYEQYF. The CDR3 DNA follows: TGTGCCAGCAGCTTGGGACAGGGTTACCCCTACGAGCAGTACTTC.

CDR3 residues: CASSFLPASGRLGEQYF. Here the CDR3 DNA reads TGTGCCAGCAGCTTCCTCCCAGCTAGCGGGAGATTAGGCGAGCAGTACTTC. The rearrangement links TRBV7-2 to TRBJ2-7, with 10 bases lining up with TRBD2. Germline V gene sequence: CDR1 SGHTA, CDR2 FQGNSA. The ends lost 3 bases at V and 6 bases at J; junction bases unmatched: 14. This CDR3 has 17 residues.

This chain uses TRBV9 with TRBJ2-7; 16 nucleotides line up with TRBD2. J gave up 6 bases and V 0 bases, and 3 bases lay outside the gene matches. Germline CDR1 reads SGDLS; CDR2 reads YYNGEE. This CDR3 contains 16 residues. CDR3 DNA: TGTGCCAGCAGCGTAGCCGGGACTAGCGGGAGGGTCGAGCAGTACTTC. This encodes CASSVAGTSGRVEQYF.

The chain employs TRBV19 and TRBJ1-1; 8 bases map to TRBD1. Germline V gene lookup returns CDR1 LNHDA and CDR2 SQIVND (reference sequence). This CDR3 comprises 13 residues. Trimming cost V 5 bases and J 5 bases; bases outside gene matches: 4. The CDR3 here is CASSWTGRTEAFF. For the CDR3, the DNA is TGTGCCAGTAGTTGGACAGGGCGAACTGAAGCTTTCTTT.

The V gene is TRBV2, the J gene TRBJ2-5; tentative D call: TRBD2 (5 bases). Germline V gene sequence: CDR1 SNHLY, CDR2 FYNNEI. The CDR3 consists of 14 residues. The V gene lost 4 bases and the J gene lost 4 bases, with 13 bases spanning the gap. For the CDR3, the DNA is TGTGCCAGCAGTGGGGCTGGGAGCCGAGAGACCCAGTACTTC. This translates into CASSGAGSRETQYF.

This clone was counted a single time. DNA of the CDR3: TGTGCCAGCAGCTTAGATCTTAGCGGGACCTACGAGCAGTACTTC. Translating gives CASSLDLSGTYEQYF. The rearrangement links TRBV7-6 to TRBJ2-7; 8 nucleotides agree with TRBD2. Germline assignment: CDR1 SGHVS and CDR2 FNYEAQ. The CDR3 is made up of 15 amino acids. Trimming took 1 base from V and 2 from J; bases not matched to a gene: 4.

V and J are TRBV9 and TRBJ1-1, with D tentatively TRBD1 (6 bases). This CDR3 contains 14 residues. Germline V gene lookup returns CDR1 SGDLS and CDR2 YYNGEE. The V end lost 6 bases, the J end lost 1 base, and 13 bases lay between the germline ends. The CDR3 is CASTPGGGNTEAFF. DNA of the CDR3: TGTGCCAGCACCCCCGGAGGGGGGAACACTGAAGCTTTCTTT.